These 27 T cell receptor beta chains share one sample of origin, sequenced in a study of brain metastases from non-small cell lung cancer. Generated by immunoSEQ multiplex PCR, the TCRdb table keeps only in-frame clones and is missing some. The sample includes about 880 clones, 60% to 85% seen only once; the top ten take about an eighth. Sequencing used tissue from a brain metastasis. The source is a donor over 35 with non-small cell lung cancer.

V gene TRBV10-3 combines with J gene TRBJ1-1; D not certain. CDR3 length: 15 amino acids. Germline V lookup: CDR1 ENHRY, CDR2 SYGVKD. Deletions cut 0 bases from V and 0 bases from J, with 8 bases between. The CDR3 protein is CAISESEALNTEAFF. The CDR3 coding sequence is TGTGCCATCAGTGAGTCTGAAGCCTTGAACACTGAAGCTTTCTTT.

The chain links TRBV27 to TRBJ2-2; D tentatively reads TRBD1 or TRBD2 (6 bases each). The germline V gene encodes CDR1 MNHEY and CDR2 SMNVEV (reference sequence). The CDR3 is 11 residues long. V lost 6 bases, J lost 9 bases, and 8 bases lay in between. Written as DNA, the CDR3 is TGTGCCAGCAGCGGGGGCCGGGAGCTGTTTTTT. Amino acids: CASSGGRELFF.

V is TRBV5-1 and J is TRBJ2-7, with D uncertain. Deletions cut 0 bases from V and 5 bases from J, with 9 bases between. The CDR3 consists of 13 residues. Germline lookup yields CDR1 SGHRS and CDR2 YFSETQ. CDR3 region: CASSLEGWNEQYF. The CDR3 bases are TGCGCCAGCAGCTTGGAAGGGTGGAACGAGCAGTACTTC.

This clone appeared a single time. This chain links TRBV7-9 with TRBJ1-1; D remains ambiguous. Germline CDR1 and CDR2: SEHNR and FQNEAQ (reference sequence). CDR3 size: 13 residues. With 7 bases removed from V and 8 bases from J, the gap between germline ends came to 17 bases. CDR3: CASIESPFPEAFF. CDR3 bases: TGTGCCAGCATCGAATCCCCTTTCCCCGAAGCTTTCTTT.

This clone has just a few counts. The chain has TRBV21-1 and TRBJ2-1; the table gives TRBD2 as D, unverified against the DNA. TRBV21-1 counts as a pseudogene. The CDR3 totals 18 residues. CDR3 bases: TGTGCCAGCAGCGGTCCCAAGAAGCCGCCGGGCTCCTACAATGAGCAGTTCTTC. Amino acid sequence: CASSGPKKPPGSYNEQFF.

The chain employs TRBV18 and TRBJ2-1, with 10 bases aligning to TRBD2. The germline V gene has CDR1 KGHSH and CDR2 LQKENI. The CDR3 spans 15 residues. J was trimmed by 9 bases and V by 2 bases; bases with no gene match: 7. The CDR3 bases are TGTGCCAGCTCACCATCGGCTAGCGGGGGCCCTGAGCAGTTCTTC. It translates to CASSPSASGGPEQFF.

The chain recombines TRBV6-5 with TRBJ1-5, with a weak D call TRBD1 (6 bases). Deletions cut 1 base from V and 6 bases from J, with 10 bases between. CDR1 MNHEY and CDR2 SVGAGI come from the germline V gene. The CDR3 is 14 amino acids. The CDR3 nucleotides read TGTGCCAGCAGTTACTACAGGGCTGGTCAGCCCCAGCATTTT. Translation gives CASSYYRAGQPQHF.

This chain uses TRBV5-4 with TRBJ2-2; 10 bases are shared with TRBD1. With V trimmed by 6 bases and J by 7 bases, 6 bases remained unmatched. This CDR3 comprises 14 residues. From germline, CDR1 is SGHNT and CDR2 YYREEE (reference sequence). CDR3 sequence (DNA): TGTGCCAGCAATTGGGACAGGGGCGGCGGGGAGCTGTTTTTT. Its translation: CASNWDRGGGELFF. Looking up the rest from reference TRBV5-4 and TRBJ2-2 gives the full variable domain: ETGVTQSPTHLIKTRGQQVTLRCSSQSGHNTVSWYQQALGQGPQFIFQYYREEENGRGNFPPRFSGLQFPNYSSELNVNALELDDSALYLCASNWDRGGGELFFGEGSRLTVL.

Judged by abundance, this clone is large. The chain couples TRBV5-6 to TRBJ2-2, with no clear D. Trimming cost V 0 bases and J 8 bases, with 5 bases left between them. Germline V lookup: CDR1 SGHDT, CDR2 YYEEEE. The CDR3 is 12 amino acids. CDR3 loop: CASSLEKGELFF. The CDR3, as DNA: TGTGCCAGCAGCTTGGAGAAAGGGGAGCTGTTTTTT.

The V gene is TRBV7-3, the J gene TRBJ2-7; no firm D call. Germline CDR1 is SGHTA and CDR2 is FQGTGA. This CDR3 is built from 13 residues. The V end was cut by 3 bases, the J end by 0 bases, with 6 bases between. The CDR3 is CASSFTASYEQYF. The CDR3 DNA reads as TGTGCCAGCAGCTTTACGGCCTCCTACGAGCAGTACTTC.

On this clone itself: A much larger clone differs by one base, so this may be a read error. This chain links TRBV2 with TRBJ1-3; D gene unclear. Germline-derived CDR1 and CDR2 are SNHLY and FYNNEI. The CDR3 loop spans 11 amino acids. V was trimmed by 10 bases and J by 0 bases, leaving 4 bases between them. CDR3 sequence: CAIRSGNTIYF. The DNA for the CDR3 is TGTGCCATCCGCTCTGGAAACACCATATATTTT.

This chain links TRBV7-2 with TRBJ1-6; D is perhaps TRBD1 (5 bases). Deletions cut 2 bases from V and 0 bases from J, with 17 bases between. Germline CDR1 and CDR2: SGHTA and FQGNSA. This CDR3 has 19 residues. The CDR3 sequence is CASSLFRTSYRSYNSPLHF. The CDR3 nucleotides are TGTGCCAGCAGCTTATTCCGGACATCTTACCGCTCCTATAATTCACCCCTCCACTTT.

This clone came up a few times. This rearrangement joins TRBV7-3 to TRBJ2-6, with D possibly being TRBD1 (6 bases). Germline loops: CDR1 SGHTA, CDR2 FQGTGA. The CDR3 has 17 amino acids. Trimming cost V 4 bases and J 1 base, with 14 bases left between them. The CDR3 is CASSSGQSRSGANVLTF. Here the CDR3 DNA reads TGTGCCAGCAGCTCCGGACAGTCCAGGTCTGGGGCCAACGTCCTGACTTTC.

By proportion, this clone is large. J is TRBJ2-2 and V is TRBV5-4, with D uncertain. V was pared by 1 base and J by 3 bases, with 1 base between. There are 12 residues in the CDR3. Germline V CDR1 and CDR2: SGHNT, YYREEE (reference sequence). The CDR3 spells CASSLYTGELFF. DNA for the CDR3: TGTGCCAGCAGCTTGTACACCGGGGAGCTGTTTTTT.

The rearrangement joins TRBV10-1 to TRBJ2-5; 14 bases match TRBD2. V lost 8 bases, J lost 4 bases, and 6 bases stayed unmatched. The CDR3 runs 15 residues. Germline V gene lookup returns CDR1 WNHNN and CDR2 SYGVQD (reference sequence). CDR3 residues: CASASGLAGVETQYF. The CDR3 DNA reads TGCGCCAGCGCGTCGGGACTAGCGGGGGTAGAGACCCAGTACTTC.

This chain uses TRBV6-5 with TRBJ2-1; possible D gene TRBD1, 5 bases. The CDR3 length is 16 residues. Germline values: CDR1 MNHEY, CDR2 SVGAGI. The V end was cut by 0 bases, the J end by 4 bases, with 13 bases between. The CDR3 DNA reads TGTGCCAGCAGTTACTCTTGGACAAGGGGTTACAATGAGCAGTTCTTC. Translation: CASSYSWTRGYNEQFF.

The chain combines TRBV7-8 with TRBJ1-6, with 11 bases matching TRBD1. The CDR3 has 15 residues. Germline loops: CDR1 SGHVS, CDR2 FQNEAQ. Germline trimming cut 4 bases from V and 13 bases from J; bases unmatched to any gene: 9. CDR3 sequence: CASSSDRGPGWPLHF. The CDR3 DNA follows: TGTGCCAGCAGCTCGGACAGGGGGCCAGGGTGGCCCCTCCACTTT.

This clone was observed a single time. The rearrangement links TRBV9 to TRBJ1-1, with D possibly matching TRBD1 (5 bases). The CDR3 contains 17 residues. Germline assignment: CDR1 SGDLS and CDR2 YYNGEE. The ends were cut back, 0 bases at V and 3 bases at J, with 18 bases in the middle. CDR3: CASSVDPERGSDTEAFF. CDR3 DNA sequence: TGTGCCAGCAGCGTAGACCCGGAGAGGGGCTCGGACACTGAAGCTTTCTTT.

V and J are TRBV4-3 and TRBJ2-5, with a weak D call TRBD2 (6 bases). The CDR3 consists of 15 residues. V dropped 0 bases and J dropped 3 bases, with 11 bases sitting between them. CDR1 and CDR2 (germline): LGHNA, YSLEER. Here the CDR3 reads CASSQDQDYKETQYF. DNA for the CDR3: TGCGCCAGCAGCCAAGACCAGGACTATAAAGAGACCCAGTACTTC.

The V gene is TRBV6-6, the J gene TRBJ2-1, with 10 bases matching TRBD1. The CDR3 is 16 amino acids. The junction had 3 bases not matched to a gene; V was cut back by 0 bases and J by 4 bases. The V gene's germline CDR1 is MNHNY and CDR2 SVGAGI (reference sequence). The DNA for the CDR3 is TGTGCCAGCAGTTACTCTTGGACAGGGGGTTACAATGAGCAGTTCTTC. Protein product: CASSYSWTGGYNEQFF.

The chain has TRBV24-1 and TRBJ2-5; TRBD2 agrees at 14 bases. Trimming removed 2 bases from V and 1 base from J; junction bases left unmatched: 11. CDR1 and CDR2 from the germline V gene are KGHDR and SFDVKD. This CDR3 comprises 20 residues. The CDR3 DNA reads TGTGCCACCAGTGATTCCTGGGGGACTAGCGGGGGAAGCCCCCAAGAGACCCAGTACTTC. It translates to CATSDSWGTSGGSPQETQYF.

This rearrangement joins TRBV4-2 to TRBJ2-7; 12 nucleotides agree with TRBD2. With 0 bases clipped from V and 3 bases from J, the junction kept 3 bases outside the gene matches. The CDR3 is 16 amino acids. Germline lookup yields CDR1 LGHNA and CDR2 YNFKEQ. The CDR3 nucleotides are TGTGCCAGCAGCCAAGATTTGACTAGCGGGGGCTACGAGCAGTACTTC. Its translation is CASSQDLTSGGYEQYF.

In DNA, the CDR3 is TGTGCCAGCAGCCAAGGGTGGGGTCTGGCCGGCAATGAGCAGTTCTTC. It codes for CASSQGWGLAGNEQFF. The J gene is TRBJ2-1, the V gene TRBV3-1 (or the pseudogene TRBV3-2); D unclear. The V gene lost 1 base and the J gene lost 6 bases, with 16 bases spanning the gap. The CDR3 is made up of 16 amino acids. CDR1 LGHDT and CDR2 YNNKEL come from the germline V gene (reference sequence).

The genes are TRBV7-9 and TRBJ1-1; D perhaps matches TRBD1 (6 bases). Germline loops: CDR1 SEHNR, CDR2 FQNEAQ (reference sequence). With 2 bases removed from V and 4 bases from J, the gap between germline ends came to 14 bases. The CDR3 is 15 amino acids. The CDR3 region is CASSLLLGARTEAFF. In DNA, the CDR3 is TGTGCCAGCAGCTTATTGCTGGGGGCGCGCACTGAAGCTTTCTTT.

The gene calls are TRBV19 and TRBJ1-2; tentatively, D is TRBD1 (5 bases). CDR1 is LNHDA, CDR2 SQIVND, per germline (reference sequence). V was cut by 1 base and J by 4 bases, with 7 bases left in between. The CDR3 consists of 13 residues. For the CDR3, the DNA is TGTGCCAGTAGTATAGGACAGCTCTATGGCTACACCTTC. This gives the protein CASSIGQLYGYTF.

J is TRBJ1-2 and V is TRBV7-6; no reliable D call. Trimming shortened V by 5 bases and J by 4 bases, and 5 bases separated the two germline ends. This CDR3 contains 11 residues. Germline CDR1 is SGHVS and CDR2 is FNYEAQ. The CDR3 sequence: CASSPTYGYTF. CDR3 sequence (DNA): TGTGCCAGCAGCCCTACCTATGGCTACACCTTC.

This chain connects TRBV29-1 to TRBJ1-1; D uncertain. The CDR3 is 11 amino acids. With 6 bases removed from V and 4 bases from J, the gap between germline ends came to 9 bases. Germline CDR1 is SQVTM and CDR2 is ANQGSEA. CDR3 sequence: CSVEGTTEAFF. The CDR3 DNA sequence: TGCAGCGTGGAGGGTACCACTGAAGCTTTCTTT. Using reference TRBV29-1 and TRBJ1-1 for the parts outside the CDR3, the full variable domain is SAVISQKPSRDICQRGTSLTIQCQVDSQVTMMFWYRQQPGQSLTLIATANQGSEATYESGFVIDKFPISRPNLTFSTLTVSNMSPEDSSIYLCSVEGTTEAFFGQGTRLTVV.